The subject of this entry is one T cell receptor (beta chain). These data originate in a study of T cell clonotyping in hematopoietic cell transplantation. Study-wide background: Recipient samples before transplant were obtained post-cytoreduction.

This sample's time point: recipient sample about 28 days before transplant, after cytoreduction. TCRdb keeps only in-frame clones here, not all; method: immunoSEQ multiplex PCR. The sample includes around 7,000 clones, just over 85% of them seen just once. The source of this sequence is a man under 40 with acute myeloid leukemia. Some clones in this sample may be carry-over from other donors' samples. This specimen consisted of peripheral blood mononuclear cells, obtained before stem cell transplant.

CDR3 nucleotide sequence: TGTGCCAGCAGCTTAGGAGTCTCCAGGGGGCGCAGCGCAGATACGCAGTATTTT. It translates to CASSLGVSRGRSADTQYF. The genes are TRBV11-2 and TRBJ2-3; 8 bases are a match to TRBD1. V was clipped by 1 base and J by 4 bases; unmatched bases: 13. In germline, CDR1 is SGHAT, CDR2 FQNNGV. The CDR3 length is 18 residues.